Following are 2 T cell receptor beta chains from one sample sequenced in a study of CD8 T cells in ankylosing spondylitis. For these TCRs, the target antigens are not known. TCRdb re-called the 5' RACE reads through MiXCR, storing one row per CDR3 protein. The sample carries 500,000 to 550,000 distinct CDR3 sequences, roughly 12% recorded once. Study conclusions and caveats: Typical of ankylosing spondylitis blood, it appeared, was a TCR beta motif of about eight highly homologous variants.

Sequencing used blood, either unsorted or a sorted T cell fraction (not recorded which). The receptors come from a male donor with ankylosing spondylitis.

This clonotype has a count of ten or more. CDR3 DNA sequence: TGTGCCATCAGTGAGTCGTTACTAGCGAAAGGGGGTTACAATGAGCAGTTCTTC. The encoded protein is CAISESLLAKGGYNEQFF. The chain recombines TRBV10-3 with TRBJ2-1; D is perhaps TRBD2 (7 bases). The V gene lost 0 bases and the J gene lost 4 bases, with 19 bases spanning the gap. CDR1 ENHRY and CDR2 SYGVKD come from the germline V gene. This CDR3 region has 18 residues.

This clonotype was picked up many times. V usage is TRBV28 and J usage is TRBJ2-3; D uncertain. This CDR3 is built from 14 residues. Trimming removed 6 bases from V and 3 bases from J, with 13 bases in between. The germline V gene has CDR1 MDHEN and CDR2 SYDVKM. In DNA form, the CDR3 reads TGTGCCAGCAGCTCGGTCTATACGACAGATACGCAGTATTTT. As protein: CASSSVYTTDTQYF.